Each of the 8 T cell receptor beta chains below was sequenced from the same sample in a study of shared clonotypes between healthy human individuals. The table came from immunoSEQ multiplex PCR; TCRdb's copy has only in-frame clones and leaves some out. The sample yields under 600,000 clones, roughly 98% seen once. The naive CD8 subset, CD45RO-negative cells positively selected for CCR7, excluded terminally differentiated effector memory CD45RA+ cells. Sample: naive CD8+ T cells sorted from blood. All receptors derive from a young man in good health.

This rearrangement joins TRBV9 to TRBJ2-5, with D maybe TRBD2 (6 bases). The CDR3 loop spans 15 amino acids. With 0 bases removed from V and 5 bases from J, the gap between germline ends came to 14 bases. Germline V gene lookup returns CDR1 SGDLS and CDR2 YYNGEE. DNA for the CDR3: TGTGCCAGCAGCGTAGGGTCGGGAGTTCTGGAGACCCAGTACTTC. Translation: CASSVGSGVLETQYF.

The rearrangement joins TRBV4-1 to TRBJ2-1; 11 positions agree with TRBD2. The ends lost 3 bases at V and 5 bases at J; junction bases unmatched: 18. CDR1 and CDR2 (germline): MGHRA, YSYEKL. This CDR3 has 20 residues. The CDR3 reads CASSQNSNWDLAGGHNEQFF. The CDR3 nucleotides read TGCGCCAGCAGCCAGAATTCTAATTGGGATCTAGCGGGAGGCCACAATGAGCAGTTCTTC.

The J gene is TRBJ1-1, the V gene TRBV15, with D unclear. V lost 0 bases and J 4 bases, leaving 15 bases between the germline ends. Germline CDR1 reads LNHNV; CDR2 reads YYDKDF (reference sequence). This CDR3 is 16 amino acids long. CDR3 sequence: CATSRDPPVTPTEAFF. The CDR3 DNA sequence: TGTGCCACCAGCAGAGATCCTCCCGTCACCCCCACTGAAGCTTTCTTT.

This chain uses TRBV27 with TRBJ2-7; possibly TRBD1 for D (5 bases). CDR3 length: 13 residues. The germline CDR1 and CDR2 sequences are MNHEY and SMNVEV (reference sequence). V was shortened by 5 bases and J by 4 bases, with 12 bases between the two germline ends. CDR3 sequence: CASSIRAYYEQYF. DNA for the CDR3: TGTGCCAGCAGTATCAGGGCGTATTACGAGCAGTACTTC.

The chain links TRBV14 to TRBJ2-2; possibly TRBD1 for D (5 bases). The CDR3 runs 16 residues. Germline V gene data show CDR1 as SGHDN and CDR2 as FVKESK. Trimming shortened V by 1 base and J by 1 base, and 10 bases separated the two germline ends. The CDR3 coding sequence is TGTGCCAGCAGCCAAGGGCCAGGGAAGAACACCGGGGAGCTGTTTTTT. Protein sequence: CASSQGPGKNTGELFF.

The table lists this clone with a count of one. The chain links TRBV10-3 to TRBJ2-3; D gene uncertain. CDR1 is ENHRY and CDR2 is SYGVKD in the germline V gene. The CDR3 consists of 14 residues. V lost 0 bases and J 4 bases, leaving 8 bases between the germline ends. The CDR3 reads CAISESLAADTQYF. The CDR3 region has the DNA TGTGCCATCAGTGAGTCTTTAGCTGCAGATACGCAGTATTTT.

The chain carries TRBV5-6 and TRBJ2-7; possible D gene TRBD2, 5 bases. Deletions cut 4 bases from V and 0 bases from J, with 17 bases between. From germline, CDR1 is SGHDT and CDR2 YYEEEE. This CDR3 comprises 16 residues. In nucleotides, the CDR3 is TGTGCCAGCAGCCCCCTGGCTAGCCCGAGCTCCTACGAGCAGTACTTC. Translated, it gives CASSPLASPSSYEQYF.

V and J are TRBV4-3 and TRBJ1-2, with TRBD1 matching over 8 bases. Per the germline V gene, CDR1 is LGHNA and CDR2 is YSLEER. The junction had 6 bases not matched to a gene; V was cut back by 4 bases and J by 5 bases. The CDR3 is 14 amino acids. The CDR3 protein is CASSPGTGVYGYTF. DNA of the CDR3: TGCGCCAGCAGCCCCGGGACAGGCGTGTATGGCTACACCTTC.